These 13 T cell receptor beta chains share one sample of origin, sequenced in a study of blood T cell repertoires in COVID-19 (dated by TCRdb to the early 2020s). The library relied on the immunoSEQ multiplex PCR assay. TCRdb holds this immuneACCESS table with in-frame rearrangements only. Some clones are missing; in checked studies, unresolved V genes explain under half, and the rest has no known cause. The sample yields tens of thousands of clones; roughly nine tenths were counted once. The ten largest account for roughly a quarter of the sample. The material sequenced was peripheral blood. These receptor sequences come from a human donor in a cohort sampled during active COVID-19.

The rearrangement joins TRBV28 to TRBJ2-7, with 9 bases lining up with TRBD1. The junction had 5 bases not matched to a gene; V was cut back by 2 bases and J by 3 bases. The CDR3 loop spans 15 amino acids. CDR1 and CDR2 from the germline V gene are MDHEN and SYDVKM. CDR3 nucleotides: TGTGCCAGCAGTTTACCCGGACAGGGGTTCTACGAGCAGTACTTC. It codes for CASSLPGQGFYEQYF.

This clone has just a few counts. V gene TRBV4-1 combines with J gene TRBJ2-1; the D is unclear. Per germline, CDR1 MGHRA and CDR2 YSYEKL. The CDR3 has 14 residues. V lost 1 base and J 4 bases, leaving 8 bases between the germline ends. CDR3 sequence: CASSQGDLYNEQFF. The CDR3 nucleotides are TGCGCCAGCAGCCAAGGAGATCTTTACAATGAGCAGTTCTTC.

V is TRBV4-1 and J is TRBJ2-1, with TRBD2 identical over 9 bases. The length of the CDR3 is 14 residues. The germline CDR1 and CDR2 sequences are MGHRA and YSYEKL. The V segment lost 9 bases and the J segment 2 bases; nucleotides outside the gene matches: 5. The CDR3: CASSRLAAYNEQFF. DNA of the CDR3: TGCGCCAGTTCCCGACTAGCGGCCTACAATGAGCAGTTCTTC.

V gene TRBV7-9 combines with J gene TRBJ2-3; D call uncertain. The CDR3 runs 15 residues. Trimming left V 0 bases short and J 0 bases short, with 7 bases between. Germline-derived CDR1 and CDR2 are SEHNR and FQNEAQ (reference sequence). The CDR3 region has the DNA TGTGCCAGCAGCTTAGCGTCCCAGAGCACAGATACGCAGTATTTT. This translates into CASSLASQSTDTQYF.

This clone appeared once. The V gene is TRBV9, the J gene TRBJ2-1, with 14 positions matching TRBD2. The CDR3 is 18 residues long. Losses at the gene ends were 10 bases for V and 7 bases for J; bases not matched to a gene: 19. Per germline, CDR1 SGDLS and CDR2 YYNGEE. CDR3 in DNA: TGTGCCCTACGACAGAATGGACTAGCGGGAGGTTCGAGGAATGAGCAGTTCTTC. Translation gives CALRQNGLAGGSRNEQFF.

The genes are TRBV20-1 and TRBJ1-1; D is unresolved. V dropped 3 bases and J dropped 7 bases, with 9 bases sitting between them. Germline CDR1 reads DFQATT; CDR2 reads SNEGSKA (reference sequence). CDR3 length equals 11 residues. CDR3 DNA: TGCAGTGCTAGTCGGAGTCTTGAAGCTTTCTTT. Amino acids: CSASRSLEAFF.

The V call is TRBV5-4, the J call TRBJ2-2; D is perhaps TRBD2 (6 bases). V was trimmed by 0 bases and J by 9 bases, leaving 15 bases between them. Per the germline V gene, CDR1 is SGHNT and CDR2 is YYREEE (reference sequence). The CDR3 contains 15 residues. The chain's CDR3 is CASSLEGAGRRELFF. Written as DNA, the CDR3 is TGTGCCAGCAGCTTGGAAGGTGCGGGACGAAGGGAGCTGTTTTTT.

This chain connects TRBV7-2 to TRBJ2-1; 10 nucleotides line up with TRBD2. The V segment lost 5 bases and the J segment 4 bases; nucleotides outside the gene matches: 5. Germline values: CDR1 SGHTA, CDR2 FQGNSA. There are 15 residues in the CDR3. The CDR3 here is CASSKVAGGYNEQFF. The CDR3 coding sequence is TGTGCCAGCAGCAAGGTAGCGGGAGGTTACAATGAGCAGTTCTTC. Supplemented by reference TRBV7-2 and TRBJ2-1, the full variable domain reads GAGVSQSPSNKVTEKGKDVELRCDPISGHTALYWYRQSLGQGLEFLIYFQGNSAPDKSGLPSDRFSAERTGGSVSTLTIQRTQQEDSAVYLCASSKVAGGYNEQFFGPGTRLTVL.

The chain is built from TRBV5-4 and TRBJ2-7; TRBD1 matches at 8 bases. The CDR3 consists of 13 residues. J gave up 3 bases and V 1 base, and 0 bases lay outside the gene matches. Germline V gene data show CDR1 as SGHNT and CDR2 as YYREEE (reference sequence). CDR3 DNA sequence: TGTGCCAGCAGCTTGACAGGGGGCTACGAGCAGTACTTC. Translation: CASSLTGGYEQYF. Supplemented by reference TRBV5-4 and TRBJ2-7, the full variable domain reads ETGVTQSPTHLIKTRGQQVTLRCSSQSGHNTVSWYQQALGQGPQFIFQYYREEENGRGNFPPRFSGLQFPNYSSELNVNALELDDSALYLCASSLTGGYEQYFGPGTRLTVT.

The V and J genes are TRBV5-1 and TRBJ2-7, with TRBD2 matching 11 bases. The V segment lost 1 base and the J segment 0 bases; nucleotides outside the gene matches: 6. This CDR3 has 17 amino acids. Germline CDR1 and CDR2: SGHRS and YFSETQ. The CDR3, as DNA: TGCGCCAGCAGCTTGAACCCGCTAGCGGGAGGCTCCTACGAGCAGTACTTC. Its protein product is CASSLNPLAGGSYEQYF.

V gene TRBV29-1 combines with J gene TRBJ2-7; 9 nucleotides agree with TRBD1. CDR3 size: 13 residues. The V gene end was trimmed by 1 base and the J gene end by 6 bases; junction bases not matched to a gene: 4. The germline gives CDR1 SQVTM, CDR2 ANQGSEA. The CDR3 DNA is TGCAGCGTTGAAGGGACAGGGGCAGGCGAGCAGTACTTC. Amino acid sequence: CSVEGTGAGEQYF.

The rearrangement uses TRBV7-2 and TRBJ1-1, with D possibly TRBD1 on 5 matching bases. Deletions cut 5 bases from V and 1 base from J, with 11 bases between. The CDR3 extends over 14 amino acids. CDR1 is SGHTA, CDR2 FQGNSA, per germline. CDR3 sequence: CASSLDTANTEAFF. In DNA, the CDR3 is TGTGCCAGCAGCCTGGACACAGCGAACACTGAAGCTTTCTTT.

The chain is built from TRBV6-5 and TRBJ2-2, with 7 nucleotides matching TRBD1. In germline, CDR1 is MNHEY, CDR2 SVGAGI. The CDR3 runs to 14 residues. J lost 3 bases, V lost 6 bases, and 4 bases had no gene match. In DNA form, the CDR3 reads TGTGCCAGCAGACGAACAGGGGACACCGGGGAGCTGTTTTTT. It specifies CASRRTGDTGELFF.